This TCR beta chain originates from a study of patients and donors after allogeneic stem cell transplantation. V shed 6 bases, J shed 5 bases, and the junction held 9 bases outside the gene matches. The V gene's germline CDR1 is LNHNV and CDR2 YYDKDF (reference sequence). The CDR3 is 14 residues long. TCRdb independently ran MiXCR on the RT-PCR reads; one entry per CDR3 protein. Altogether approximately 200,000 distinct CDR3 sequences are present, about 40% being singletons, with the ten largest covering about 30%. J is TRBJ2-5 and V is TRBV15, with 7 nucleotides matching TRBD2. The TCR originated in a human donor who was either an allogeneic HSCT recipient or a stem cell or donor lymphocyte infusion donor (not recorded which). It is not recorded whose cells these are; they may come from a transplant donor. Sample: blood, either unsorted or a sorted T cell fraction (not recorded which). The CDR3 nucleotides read TGTGCCACCAGTCCTGAGACTAGCTCGGAGACCCAGTACTTC. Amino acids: CATSPETSSETQYF.